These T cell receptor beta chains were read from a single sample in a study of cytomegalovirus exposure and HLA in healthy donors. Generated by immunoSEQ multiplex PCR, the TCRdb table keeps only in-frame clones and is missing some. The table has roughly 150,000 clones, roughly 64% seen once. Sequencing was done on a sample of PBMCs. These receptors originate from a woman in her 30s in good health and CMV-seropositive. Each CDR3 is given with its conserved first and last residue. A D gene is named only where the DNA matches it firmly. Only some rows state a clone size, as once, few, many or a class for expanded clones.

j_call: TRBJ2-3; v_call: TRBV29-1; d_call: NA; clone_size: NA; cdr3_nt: TGCAGCGTTTGGGAAGGAAAGGGAGGCACAGGGGCAGATACGCAGTATTTT; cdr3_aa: CSVWEGKGGTGADTQYF
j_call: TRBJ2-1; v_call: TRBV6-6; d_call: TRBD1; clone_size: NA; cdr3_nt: TGTGCCAGCGGGCGGACAGGGGGCTCCTACAATGAGCAGTTCTTC; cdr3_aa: CASGRTGGSYNEQFF
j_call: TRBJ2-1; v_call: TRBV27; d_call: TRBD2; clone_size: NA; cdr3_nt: TGTGCCAGCAGTTTATCCGTACTAGCGGTTTACAATGAGCAGTTCTTC; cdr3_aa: CASSLSVLAVYNEQFF
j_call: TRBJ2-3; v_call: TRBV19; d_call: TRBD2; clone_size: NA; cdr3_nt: TGTGCCAGTAGTCCCGGACTAGATGACACAGATACGCAGTATTTT; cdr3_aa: CASSPGLDDTDTQYF
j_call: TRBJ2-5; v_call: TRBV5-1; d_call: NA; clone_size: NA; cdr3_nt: TGCGCCAGCACCGCGGACCAAGAGACCCAGTACTTC; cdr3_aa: CASTADQETQYF
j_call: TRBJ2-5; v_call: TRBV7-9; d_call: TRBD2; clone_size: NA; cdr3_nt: TGTGCCAGCAGCCGCGGGGGAGAGACCCAGTACTTC; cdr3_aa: CASSRGGETQYF
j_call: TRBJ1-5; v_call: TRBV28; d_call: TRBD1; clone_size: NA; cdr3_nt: TGTGCCAGCAGGGGGGGAAGGACAGGGTTTTTAGGGAGGGCCCAGCATTTT; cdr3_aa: CASRGGRTGFLGRAQHF
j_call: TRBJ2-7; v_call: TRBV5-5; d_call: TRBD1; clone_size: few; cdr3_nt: TGTGCCAGCACCAATAGGGACAGCGCTTACGAGCAGTACTTC; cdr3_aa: CASTNRDSAYEQYF
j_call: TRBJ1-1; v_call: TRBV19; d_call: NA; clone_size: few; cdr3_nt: TGTGCCAGTAGTTGGACAGAGGCTATGAACACTGAAGCTTTCTTT; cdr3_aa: CASSWTEAMNTEAFF
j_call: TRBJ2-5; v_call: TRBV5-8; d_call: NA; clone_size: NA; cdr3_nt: TGTGCCAGCAGCAACTACTGGGAGACCCAGTACTTC; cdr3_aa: CASSNYWETQYF
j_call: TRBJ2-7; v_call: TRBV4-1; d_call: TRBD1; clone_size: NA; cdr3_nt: TGCGCCAGCAGCCTGCGGACAGGCGACACCTACGAGCAGTACTTC; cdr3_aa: CASSLRTGDTYEQYF
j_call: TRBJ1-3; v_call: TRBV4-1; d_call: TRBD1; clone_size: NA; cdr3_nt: TGCGCCAGCAGTCGGTCAGGACAGGGCTATGATGGTGGAAACACCATATATTTT; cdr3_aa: CASSRSGQGYDGGNTIYF
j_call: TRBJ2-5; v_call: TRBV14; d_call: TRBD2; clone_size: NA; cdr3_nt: TGTGCCAGCAGCGTAGCGGGGGTGCAAGAGACCCAGTACTTC; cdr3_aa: CASSVAGVQETQYF
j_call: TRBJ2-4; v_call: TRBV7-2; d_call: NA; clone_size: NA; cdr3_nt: TGTGCCAGCAGCCCAAAGTCGGGGGTAAACATTCAGTACTTC; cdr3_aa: CASSPKSGVNIQYF
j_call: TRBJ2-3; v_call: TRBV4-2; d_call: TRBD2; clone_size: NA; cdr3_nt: TGTGCCAGCAGCCAAGATCAGTGGATGCGGGGGGAAGATACGCAGTATTTT; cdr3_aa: CASSQDQWMRGEDTQYF
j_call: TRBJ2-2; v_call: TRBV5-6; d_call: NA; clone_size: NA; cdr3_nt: TGTGCCAGCAGCTTACGGGACACAGGAAACACCGGGGAGCTGTTTTTT; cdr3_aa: CASSLRDTGNTGELFF
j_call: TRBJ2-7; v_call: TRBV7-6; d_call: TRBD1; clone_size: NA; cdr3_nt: TGTGCCAGCAGCTTAGGGGACAGGGGGCTTTACGAGCAGTACTTC; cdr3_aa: CASSLGDRGLYEQYF
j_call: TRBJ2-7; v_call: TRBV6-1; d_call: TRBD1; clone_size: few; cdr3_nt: TGTGCCAGTACCGGGACAGCCTTCTACGAGCAGTACTTC; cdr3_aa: CASTGTAFYEQYF